These T cell receptor beta chains were read from a single sample in a study of radiotherapy plus CTLA-4 blockade in lung cancer. Only in-frame clones appear in the TCRdb table, and some are missing; sequencing was by immunoSEQ multiplex PCR. The sample lists roughly 110,000 clones, about 84% occurring once. This sample comprised peripheral blood, obtained from a patient treated with radiotherapy plus ipilimumab. The receptor source for this set is a human donor with non-small cell lung cancer that progressed on radiotherapy plus ipilimumab. Some clones in this sample may be carry-over from other donors' samples. The CDR3 runs from the conserved cysteine through the conserved F or W. The D gene is left open where the match is weak. Some rows have no size entry. The others give once, few or many, or a class for an expanded clone.

abundance	j_gene	v_gene	d_gene	CDR3aa	CDR3nt
NA	TRBJ2-1	TRBV11-2	TRBD2	CASSRERVAGARSYNEQFF	TGTGCCAGCAGCCGGGAGAGAGTAGCGGGGGCCCGCTCCTACAATGAGCAGTTCTTC
few	TRBJ1-1	TRBV6-5	NA	CASRVGGAAEAFF	TGTGCCAGCAGAGTTGGGGGGGCCGCCGAAGCTTTCTTT
NA	TRBJ1-1	TRBV29-1	NA	CSVALMNTEAFF	TGCAGCGTTGCATTAATGAACACTGAAGCTTTCTTT
NA	TRBJ1-2	TRBV7-3	NA	CASSLNGGGGPSYTF	TGTGCCAGCAGCTTAAATGGTGGGGGTGGACCAAGCTACACCTTC
NA	TRBJ2-1	TRBV6-6	TRBD1	CASRAGGAYNEQFF	TGTGCCAGCAGGGCAGGGGGCGCGTACAATGAGCAGTTCTTC
NA	TRBJ2-7	TRBV27	NA	CASSRGRTYEQYF	TGTGCCAGCAGTCGCGGACGGACGTACGAGCAGTACTTC
few	TRBJ1-2	TRBV11-2	TRBD1	CASSSGGQGAFFNGYTF	TGTGCCAGCAGCTCAGGAGGGCAGGGGGCCTTCTTTAATGGCTACACCTTC
NA	TRBJ1-5	TRBV18	NA	CASSHRDPPRPQHF	TGTGCCAGCTCGCACCGGGACCCCCCTAGGCCCCAGCATTTT
NA	TRBJ1-5	TRBV28	NA	CASSSLPGIRSGGQPQHF	TGTGCCAGCAGCAGTTTGCCCGGCATAAGGTCGGGCGGTCAGCCCCAGCATTTT
once	TRBJ1-1	TRBV23-1	NA	CASSQVPKGLTEAFF	TGCGCCAGCAGTCAAGTGCCTAAGGGACTAACTGAAGCTTTCTTT
NA	TRBJ1-5	TRBV11-2	TRBD1	CASSLGAGGDNQPQHF	TGTGCCAGCAGCTTAGGGGCAGGGGGAGACAATCAGCCCCAGCATTTT
NA	TRBJ1-4	TRBV7-2	TRBD1	CASSLQGGKEEKLFF	TGTGCCAGCAGCTTACAGGGGGGGAAGGAGGAAAAACTGTTTTTT
NA	TRBJ2-5	TRBV18	NA	CASSPGLRGRQETQYF	TGTGCCAGCTCACCGGGCCTGAGGGGTCGACAAGAGACCCAGTACTTC
NA	TRBJ1-2	TRBV5-1	NA	CASRSGPGTEGYTF	TGCGCCAGCAGAAGTGGGCCAGGGACGGAGGGCTACACCTTC
NA	TRBJ2-3	TRBV5-1	NA	CASSSEGMTSTDTQYF	TGCGCCAGCAGCTCGGAGGGGATGACTAGCACAGATACGCAGTATTTT
NA	TRBJ1-5	TRBV2	TRBD1	CASSGTGGRDQPQHF	TGTGCCAGCAGTGGGACAGGGGGCAGAGACCAGCCCCAGCATTTT
NA	TRBJ1-2	TRBV4-3	NA	CASSQGQDVIYGYTF	TGCGCCAGCAGCCAAGGACAGGATGTGATCTATGGCTACACCTTC
NA	TRBJ1-3	TRBV5-4	NA	CASSLISAEAGNTIYF	TGTGCCAGCAGCTTAATTTCTGCCGAAGCTGGAAACACCATATATTTT
NA	TRBJ2-7	TRBV27	NA	CASSGRDRFIHEQYF	TGTGCCAGCAGTGGGCGGGACCGCTTTATCCACGAGCAGTACTTC
few	TRBJ2-2	TRBV10-3	NA	CAISVFQGNTGELFF	TGTGCCATCAGTGTTTTTCAGGGTAACACCGGGGAGCTGTTTTTT
once	TRBJ1-2	TRBV25-1	TRBD1	CASSEITGDGYTF	TGTGCTAGCAGTGAAATTACAGGGGATGGCTACACCTTC
NA	TRBJ1-2	TRBV19	NA	CASSIEGRTDYGYTF	TGTGCCAGTAGTATAGAGGGCAGGACCGACTATGGCTACACCTTC
NA	TRBJ1-2	TRBV7-2	NA	CASSPYLPSYTF	TGTGCCAGCAGCCCCTATCTCCCCTCCTACACCTTC
NA	TRBJ1-4	TRBV28	NA	CASRRGGATNEKLFF	TGTGCCAGCAGACGGGGGGGAGCAACTAATGAAAAACTGTTTTTT
NA	TRBJ1-2	TRBV20-1	NA	CSARGVGYTF	TGCAGTGCTAGAGGGGTAGGCTACACCTTC
NA	TRBJ2-3	TRBV9	TRBD1	CASSVFAGQGTSDTQYF	TGTGCCAGCAGCGTATTCGCGGGACAGGGGACGTCAGATACGCAGTATTTT
NA	TRBJ2-7	TRBV5-1	NA	CASSFGGSYEQYF	TGCGCCAGCAGCTTTGGGGGAAGCTACGAGCAGTACTTC
NA	TRBJ2-5	TRBV18	TRBD2	CASSPSSTSGGSQYF	TGTGCCAGCTCACCTTCATCGACTAGCGGGGGGTCCCAGTACTTC
NA	TRBJ1-1	TRBV9	TRBD1	CASSALTGEGNTEAFF	TGTGCCAGCAGCGCCCTCACAGGGGAGGGGAACACTGAAGCTTTCTTT
NA	TRBJ2-5	TRBV5-1	NA	CASSLEVLETQYF	TGCGCCAGCAGCTTGGAAGTTCTGGAGACCCAGTACTTC
NA	TRBJ1-4	TRBV7-6	NA	CASSRYSGEKLFF	TGTGCCAGCAGCCGGTATTCCGGTGAAAAACTGTTTTTT
NA	TRBJ2-7	TRBV29-1	TRBD1	CSAGQGEHYEQYF	TGCAGCGCCGGACAGGGGGAACACTACGAGCAGTACTTC
once	TRBJ1-5	TRBV6-1	TRBD1	CASSARDRGHQPQHF	TGTGCCAGCAGTGCTAGGGACAGGGGGCATCAGCCCCAGCATTTT
NA	TRBJ2-3	TRBV5-4	TRBD2	CASSSNPGGGRSTDTQYF	TGTGCCAGCAGCAGCAATCCGGGGGGGGGCCGAAGCACAGATACGCAGTATTTT
NA	TRBJ2-7	TRBV18	TRBD2	CASSPLGFRTSGGHEQYF	TGTGCCAGCTCACCTTTGGGGTTCCGGACTAGCGGGGGCCACGAGCAGTACTTC
NA	TRBJ2-7	TRBV6-5	NA	CASSYEVGESYEQYF	TGTGCCAGCAGTTACGAGGTCGGGGAGTCCTACGAGCAGTACTTC
NA	TRBJ1-1	TRBV11-2	NA	CASSSPRQMNTEAFF	TGTGCCAGCAGCTCTCCCCGGCAGATGAACACTGAAGCTTTCTTT
NA	TRBJ2-2	TRBV4-1	TRBD1	CASSAGQGANTGELFF	TGCGCCAGCAGCGCAGGACAGGGGGCGAACACCGGGGAGCTGTTTTTT
NA	TRBJ1-6	TRBV1	NA	CTSSLGWGDLSPLHF	TGCACCAGCAGCCTAGGGTGGGGAGACCTTTCACCCCTCCACTTT
NA	TRBJ1-2	TRBV30	TRBD1	CAWSTGQGGGYTF	TGTGCCTGGAGTACCGGACAGGGTGGCGGCTACACCTTC
NA	TRBJ2-5	TRBV7-2	NA	CASSLFGGQETQYF	TGTGCCAGCAGCTTATTCGGGGGCCAAGAGACCCAGTACTTC
NA	TRBJ1-2	TRBV5-1	TRBD1	CASSPRQGRGYTF	TGCGCCAGCAGCCCGCGACAGGGTCGTGGCTACACCTTC
few	TRBJ2-5	TRBV5-6	TRBD1	CASSLQGMETQYF	TGTGCCAGCAGTTTACAGGGGATGGAGACCCAGTACTTC
NA	TRBJ2-1	TRBV15	NA	CATSRVPTGQFF	TGTGCCACCAGCAGAGTTCCAACCGGGCAGTTCTTC
NA	TRBJ1-5	TRBV2	NA	CASQGQSNQPQHF	TGTGCCAGCCAGGGACAAAGCAATCAGCCCCAGCATTTT
NA	TRBJ1-5	TRBV7-2	NA	CASSLDSLGNQPQHF	TGTGCCAGCAGCTTGGACAGTTTAGGCAATCAGCCCCAGCATTTT
NA	TRBJ2-1	TRBV4-3	NA	CASSQAERQSNEQFF	TGCGCCAGCAGCCAAGCCGAGAGACAGTCCAATGAGCAGTTCTTC
NA	TRBJ1-2	TRBV15	NA	CATSRGNRDNYGYTF	TGTGCCACCAGCAGAGGAAACAGGGACAACTATGGCTACACCTTC
NA	TRBJ2-2	TRBV14	NA	CASKGVNTGELFF	TGTGCCAGTAAAGGGGTAAACACCGGGGAGCTGTTTTTT
once	TRBJ1-2	TRBV6-1	TRBD1	CASSLGTDYGYTF	TGTGCCAGCAGTCTAGGGACAGACTATGGCTACACCTTC
NA	TRBJ1-2	TRBV7-8	NA	CASSFPGGANGYTF	TGTGCCAGCAGCTTCCCTGGGGGTGCCAATGGCTACACCTTC
NA	TRBJ2-1	TRBV6-1	NA	CASSESGHNEQFF	TGTGCCAGCAGCGAGTCGGGCCACAATGAGCAGTTCTTC
NA	TRBJ1-3	TRBV4-3	NA	CASSPDSYSGNTIYF	TGCGCCAGCAGCCCCGACAGCTACTCTGGAAACACCATATATTTT